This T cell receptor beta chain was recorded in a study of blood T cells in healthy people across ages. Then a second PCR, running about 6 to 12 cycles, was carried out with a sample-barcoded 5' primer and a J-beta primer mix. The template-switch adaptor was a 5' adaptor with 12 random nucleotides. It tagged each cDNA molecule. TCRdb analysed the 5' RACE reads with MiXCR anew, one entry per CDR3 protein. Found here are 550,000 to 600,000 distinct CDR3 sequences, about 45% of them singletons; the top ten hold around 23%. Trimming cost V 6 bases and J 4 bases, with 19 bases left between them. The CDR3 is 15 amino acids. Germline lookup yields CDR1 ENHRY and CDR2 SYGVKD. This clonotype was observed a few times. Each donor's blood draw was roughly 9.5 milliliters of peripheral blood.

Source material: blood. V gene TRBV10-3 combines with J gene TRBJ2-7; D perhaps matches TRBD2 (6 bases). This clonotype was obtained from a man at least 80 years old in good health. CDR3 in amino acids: CAISIKGGSVYEQYF. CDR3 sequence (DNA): TGTGCCATCAGCATAAAGGGAGGCAGTGTATACGAGCAGTACTTC.